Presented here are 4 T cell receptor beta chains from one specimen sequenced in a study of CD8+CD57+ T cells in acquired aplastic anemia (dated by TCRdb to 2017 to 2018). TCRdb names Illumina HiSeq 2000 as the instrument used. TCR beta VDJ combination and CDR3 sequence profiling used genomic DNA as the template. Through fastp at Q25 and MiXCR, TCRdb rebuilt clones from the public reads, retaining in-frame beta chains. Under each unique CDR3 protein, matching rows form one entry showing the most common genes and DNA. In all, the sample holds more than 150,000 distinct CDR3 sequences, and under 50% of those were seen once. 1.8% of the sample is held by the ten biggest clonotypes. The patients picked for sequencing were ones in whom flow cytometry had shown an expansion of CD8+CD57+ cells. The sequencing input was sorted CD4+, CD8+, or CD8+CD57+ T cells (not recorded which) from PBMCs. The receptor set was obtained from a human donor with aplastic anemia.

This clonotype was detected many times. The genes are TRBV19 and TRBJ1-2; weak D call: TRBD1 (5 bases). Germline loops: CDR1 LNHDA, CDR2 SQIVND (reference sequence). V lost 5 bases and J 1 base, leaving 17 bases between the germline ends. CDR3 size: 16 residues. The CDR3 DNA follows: TGTGCCAGTAGTGCCTGGACACCACCCCATAACTATGGCTACACCTTC. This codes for CASSAWTPPHNYGYTF. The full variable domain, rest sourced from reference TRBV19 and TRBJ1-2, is DGGITQSPKYLFRKEGQNVTLSCEQNLNHDAMYWYRQDPGQGLRLIYYSQIVNDFQKGDIAEGYSVSREKKESFPLTVTSAQKNPTAFYLCASSAWTPPHNYGYTFGSGTRLTVV.

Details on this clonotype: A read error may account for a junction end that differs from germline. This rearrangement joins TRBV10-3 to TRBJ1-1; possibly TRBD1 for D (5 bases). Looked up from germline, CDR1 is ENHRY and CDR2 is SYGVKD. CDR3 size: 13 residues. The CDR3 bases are TGTGCCATCAATGAGGCCCAGGGCACTGAAGCTTTCTTT. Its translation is CAINEAQGTEAFF.

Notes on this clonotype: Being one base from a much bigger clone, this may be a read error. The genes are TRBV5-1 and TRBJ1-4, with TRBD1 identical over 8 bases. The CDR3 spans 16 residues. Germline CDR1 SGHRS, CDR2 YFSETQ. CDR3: CASSRQGASTNEKLSF. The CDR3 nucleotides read TGCGCCAGCAGTCGGCAGGGGGCATCGACTAATGAAAAACTGTCTTTT.

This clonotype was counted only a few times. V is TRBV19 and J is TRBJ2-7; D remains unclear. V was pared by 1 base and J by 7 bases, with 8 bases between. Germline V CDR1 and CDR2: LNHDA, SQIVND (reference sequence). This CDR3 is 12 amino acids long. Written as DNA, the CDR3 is TGTGCCAGTAGTATAGGAACGGATGAGCAGTACTTC. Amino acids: CASSIGTDEQYF. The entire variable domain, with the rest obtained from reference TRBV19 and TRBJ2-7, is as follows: DGGITQSPKYLFRKEGQNVTLSCEQNLNHDAMYWYRQDPGQGLRLIYYSQIVNDFQKGDIAEGYSVSREKKESFPLTVTSAQKNPTAFYLCASSIGTDEQYFGPGTRLTVT.